Each of the 19 T cell receptor beta chains below was sequenced from the same sample in a study of shared clonotypes between healthy human individuals (dated by TCRdb to 2018 to 2021). CD8 naive samples consisted of CD45RO-negative cells that were positively selected for CCR7, yielding a CD45RA+CCR7+ population without TemRA cells. The library was built by means of the immunoSEQ multiplex PCR assay. As stored in TCRdb, this immuneACCESS dataset retains in-frame rearrangements with V and J assigned. A fraction of the clones does not appear; measured against another copy, unresolved V genes explain less than half of the discrepancy, and the remainder lacks a known reason. Here the sample has about 2.1 million clones; 93% occur a single time. 1.5% to 2% of the sample comes from the top ten. The sequenced material came from naive CD8+ T cells from PBMCs. The cell subset or site label for this specimen denotes: CD45RA+CCR7+. These receptors were obtained from a young man in good health. Some clones in this sample may be carry-over from other donors' samples.

V and J are TRBV5-1 and TRBJ2-2; TRBD2 aligns across 7 bases. V dropped 6 bases and J dropped 0; count of bases not matched to a gene: 20. The CDR3 sequence is 20 residues long. The germline V gene encodes CDR1 SGHRS and CDR2 YFSETQ. This chain's CDR3 is CASTYHPLLAEISNTGELFF. The CDR3 DNA reads as TGCGCCAGCACCTACCACCCACTTCTAGCGGAGATTTCGAACACCGGGGAGCTGTTTTTT. Filled out from reference TRBV5-1 and TRBJ2-2, the complete variable domain reads KAGVTQTPRYLIKTRGQQVTLSCSPISGHRSVSWYQQTPGQGLQFLFEYFSETQRNKGNFPGRFSGRQFSNSRSEMNVSTLELGDSALYLCASTYHPLLAEISNTGELFFGEGSRLTVL.

This sequence joins TRBV11-2 and TRBJ1-1, with 7 bases fitting TRBD1. Germline V gene data show CDR1 as SGHAT and CDR2 as FQNNGV. The CDR3 has 14 amino acids. After removal of 4 bases from V and 4 bases from J, the junction contained 6 bases not matched to a gene. The CDR3 DNA follows: TGTGCCAGCAGCTCCCGGCAGGGGGGCACTGAAGCTTTCTTT. It translates to CASSSRQGGTEAFF.

Note on this clone: Other DNA sequences in the same sample also yield this CDR3. J is TRBJ2-5 and V is TRBV7-9; D uncertain. Trimming removed 3 bases at V and 2 bases at J, with 7 bases between. The germline V gene encodes CDR1 SEHNR and CDR2 FQNEAQ (reference sequence). This CDR3 has 13 residues. The CDR3 loop is CASSLEGQETQYF. DNA for the CDR3: TGTGCCAGCAGCTTGGAAGGTCAAGAGACCCAGTACTTC.

The V and J genes are TRBV19 and TRBJ2-7, with D possibly matching TRBD1 (6 bases). Germline lookup yields CDR1 LNHDA and CDR2 SQIVND (reference sequence). This CDR3 is built from 14 residues. Trimming stripped 3 bases from V and 0 bases from J, with 9 bases between. In nucleotides, the CDR3 is TGTGCCAGTAGTATGGGGGCGAACTCCTACGAGCAGTACTTC. This encodes CASSMGANSYEQYF.

The chain joins TRBV7-2 to TRBJ1-1, with TRBD1 identical over 8 bases. The CDR3 covers 15 residues. From germline, CDR1 is SGHTA and CDR2 FQGNSA. V lost 5 bases and J lost 1; bases outside the gene matches: 6. This CDR3 reads CASSAGQGSNTEAFF. The CDR3 DNA follows: TGTGCCAGCAGCGCTGGACAGGGATCGAACACTGAAGCTTTCTTT.

The genes are TRBV6-5 and TRBJ2-1; no clear D gene. Germline values: CDR1 MNHEY, CDR2 SVGAGI. With 10 bases removed from V and 4 bases from J, the gap between germline ends came to 20 bases. CDR3 length equals 15 residues. The CDR3: CATHTRTDRYNEQFF. The CDR3 nucleotides are TGTGCCACCCACACCCGGACGGATAGGTACAATGAGCAGTTCTTC.

A note on this clone: This sample also contains other DNA sequences that code for the same CDR3. The chain couples TRBV20-1 to TRBJ1-2, with D hard to call. The CDR3 consists of 10 residues. Germline V gives CDR1 DFQATT, CDR2 SNEGSKA (reference sequence). The V and J ends lost 0 bases and 8 bases respectively, with 4 bases between them. CDR3 region: CSARDFGYTF. The CDR3 DNA sequence: TGCAGTGCTAGAGATTTCGGCTACACCTTC.

The chain is built from TRBV19 and TRBJ2-1, with unresolved D. Trimming removed 3 bases from V and 8 bases from J, with 11 bases in between. The CDR3 is 13 residues long. Germline CDR1 LNHDA, CDR2 SQIVND (reference sequence). The CDR3 DNA reads TGTGCCAGTAGTATTGGAGTCCCCCATGAGCAGTTCTTC. Translated: CASSIGVPHEQFF. The complete variable domain, with remaining parts taken from reference TRBV19 and TRBJ2-1, reads DGGITQSPKYLFRKEGQNVTLSCEQNLNHDAMYWYRQDPGQGLRLIYYSQIVNDFQKGDIAEGYSVSREKKESFPLTVTSAQKNPTAFYLCASSIGVPHEQFFGPGTRLTVL.

This chain links TRBV7-9 with TRBJ2-1; D may be TRBD2 (5 bases). CDR1 is SEHNR and CDR2 is FQNEAQ in the germline V gene (reference sequence). V lost 2 bases and J 8 bases, leaving 16 bases between the germline ends. This CDR3 has 15 residues. The CDR3 protein is CASSLIGLPEHEQFF. CDR3 bases: TGTGCCAGCAGCTTAATCGGACTTCCAGAGCATGAGCAGTTCTTC.

The CDR3 reads CASTDGTTGVNLGNYGYTF. The CDR3 bases are TGTGCCAGCACCGACGGCACAACAGGGGTCAACTTAGGGAACTATGGCTACACCTTC. The rearrangement links TRBV9 to TRBJ1-2, with 7 positions matching TRBD1. CDR1 is SGDLS, CDR2 YYNGEE, per germline. The CDR3 contains 19 residues. J lost 2 bases, V lost 6 bases, and 22 bases had no gene match.

The chain combines TRBV5-1 with TRBJ2-5; 8 positions match TRBD1. CDR1 and CDR2 (germline): SGHRS, YFSETQ. The V segment lost 1 base and the J segment 4 bases; nucleotides outside the gene matches: 3. The CDR3 is made up of 14 amino acids. The chain's CDR3 is CASSLIRGRETQYF. The CDR3 coding sequence is TGCGCCAGCAGCTTGATCAGGGGGCGAGAGACCCAGTACTTC.

The chain links TRBV11-2 to TRBJ2-3; the D is unclear. V was shortened by 5 bases and J by 1 base, with 10 bases between the two germline ends. The CDR3 has 14 amino acids. Germline values: CDR1 SGHAT, CDR2 FQNNGV. CDR3 protein: CASSPGPGTDTQYF. CDR3 sequence (DNA): TGTGCCAGCAGCCCCGGACCGGGCACAGATACGCAGTATTTT. The full variable domain, in which reference TRBV11-2 and TRBJ2-3 provide the parts outside the CDR3, is EAGVAQSPRYKIIEKRQSVAFWCNPISGHATLYWYQQILGQGPKLLIQFQNNGVVDDSQLPKDRFSAERLKGVDSTLKIQPAKLEDSAVYLCASSPGPGTDTQYFGPGTRLTVL.

V is TRBV9 and J is TRBJ1-2, with D possibly TRBD1 on 6 matching bases. Per the germline V gene, CDR1 is SGDLS and CDR2 is YYNGEE. The CDR3 spans 14 residues. Trimming cost V 2 bases and J 4 bases, with 12 bases left between them. The chain's CDR3 is CASSVHREFYGYTF. The CDR3 bases are TGTGCCAGCAGCGTCCACAGGGAGTTCTATGGCTACACCTTC.

The V and J genes are TRBV6-1 and TRBJ2-7; the match to TRBD2 covers 8 bases. V was clipped by 4 bases and J by 9 bases; unmatched bases: 5. This CDR3 is 12 amino acids long. Per the germline V gene, CDR1 is MNHNS and CDR2 is SASEGT. CDR3 amino acids: CASSVAGGGQYF. In DNA, the CDR3 is TGTGCCAGCAGTGTTGCGGGGGGCGGGCAGTACTTC.

The V and J genes are TRBV19 and TRBJ1-5; 11 bases fit TRBD1. Losses at the gene ends were 5 bases for V and 5 bases for J; bases not matched to a gene: 8. The CDR3 runs to 16 residues. Looked up from germline, CDR1 is LNHDA and CDR2 is SQIVND (reference sequence). The CDR3 bases are TGTGCCAGTAGTTCTATCCGGGACAGGGGGGATCAGCCCCAGCATTTT. Amino acid sequence: CASSSIRDRGDQPQHF.

The chain couples TRBV7-9 to TRBJ2-7, with TRBD2 as a possible D gene (5 bases). The germline gives CDR1 SEHNR, CDR2 FQNEAQ (reference sequence). The V end was cut by 2 bases, the J end by 6 bases, with 8 bases between. The CDR3 has 12 residues. CDR3 DNA: TGTGCCAGCAGCTTACAGGAGGTCGAGCAGTACTTC. It specifies CASSLQEVEQYF.

V and J are TRBV27 and TRBJ1-2, with TRBD1 identical over 8 bases. The CDR3 is 15 amino acids. Per the germline V gene, CDR1 is MNHEY and CDR2 is SMNVEV (reference sequence). V shed 5 bases, J shed 2 bases, and the junction held 7 bases outside the gene matches. The DNA for the CDR3 is TGTGCCAGCAGTGGGCGACAGGGGACAAACTATGGCTACACCTTC. It encodes CASSGRQGTNYGYTF.

This clone showed up just once. Within the sample, other DNA sequences also encode this same CDR3. The chain recombines TRBV4-3 with TRBJ2-7, with D maybe TRBD2 (6 bases). Trimming stripped 0 bases from V and 4 bases from J, with 7 bases between. The germline CDR1 and CDR2 sequences are LGHNA and YSLEER. This CDR3 region has 13 residues. The CDR3 reads CASSQDRGYEQYF. CDR3 sequence (DNA): TGCGCCAGCAGCCAAGATCGGGGGTACGAGCAGTACTTC.

V and J are TRBV6-5 and TRBJ2-5; 12 bases agree with TRBD2. This CDR3 spans 15 amino acids. Per germline, CDR1 MNHEY and CDR2 SVGAGI. V gave up 6 bases and J gave up 2 bases; unmatched junction bases: 4. The CDR3 nucleotides are TGTGCCAGCAGGACTAGCGGGGGACCTCAAGAGACCCAGTACTTC. Translated, it gives CASRTSGGPQETQYF.